The 20 T cell receptor beta chains below all came from one sample that was sequenced in a study of Ad26.COV2.S vaccination and SARS-CoV-2 variants. Sequenced by immunoSEQ multiplex PCR; TCRdb stores in-frame clones only, minus some. The profile covers some 390,000 clones, with approximately 89% appearing a single time and about 1.9% taken by the ten largest. Treatment noted: about 20 received Ad26.COV2.S at low or high dose, single or two shots; about 5 received placebo; per-sample allocation not given. Each sample was drawn 63 days after the first injection (of vaccine or placebo). This sample comprised peripheral blood, obtained in a trial of Ad26.COV2.S vaccine versus placebo. All receptors come from a person between 18 and 59 years old who received the Ad26.COV2.S COVID-19 vaccine or a placebo.

This chain connects TRBV28 to TRBJ1-5; D may be TRBD1 (5 bases). V dropped 3 bases and J dropped 6 bases, with 9 bases sitting between them. CDR3 length: 13 residues. Germline V CDR1 and CDR2: MDHEN, SYDVKM. CDR3 DNA sequence: TGTGCCAGCAGTTTGGGGGAAACTCAGCCCCAGCATTTT. Translation gives CASSLGETQPQHF.

The rearrangement links TRBV7-2 to TRBJ2-1, with D maybe TRBD2 (6 bases). Germline CDR1 is SGHTA and CDR2 is FQGNSA. Trimming removed 2 bases from V and 7 bases from J, with 15 bases in between. This CDR3 is 15 amino acids long. CDR3 sequence reads: CASSLRAGGRNEQFF. The CDR3 DNA reads as TGTGCCAGCAGCTTAAGGGCAGGTGGGAGGAATGAGCAGTTCTTC.

The chain carries TRBV6-6 and TRBJ1-6, with TRBD1 as a possible D gene (5 bases). The ends were cut back, 2 bases at V and 5 bases at J, with 7 bases in the middle. This CDR3 contains 14 residues. The germline V gene has CDR1 MNHNY and CDR2 SVGAGI (reference sequence). CDR3 in DNA: TGTGCCAGCAGTTACCAACAGGATAATTCACCCCTCCACTTT. Amino acid sequence: CASSYQQDNSPLHF.

J is TRBJ2-7 and V is TRBV5-1, with 9 bases identical to TRBD1. V shed 4 bases and J 3 bases; nucleotides not matched to a gene: 8. The CDR3 is 15 amino acids. Germline V gives CDR1 SGHRS, CDR2 YFSETQ. The CDR3 loop is CASSPTPGQGYEQYF. CDR3 bases: TGCGCCAGCAGCCCGACTCCGGGACAGGGCTACGAGCAGTACTTC.

The chain links TRBV6-6 to TRBJ2-2; TRBD2 aligns across 11 bases. This CDR3 spans 17 amino acids. V lost 5 bases and J lost 6; bases outside the gene matches: 11. The germline V gene encodes CDR1 MNHNY and CDR2 SVGAGI (reference sequence). The CDR3 sequence: CASSHQLAGEFPGELFF. The CDR3 DNA sequence: TGTGCCAGCAGTCACCAACTAGCGGGAGAATTTCCCGGGGAGCTGTTTTTT.

The chain couples TRBV6-2 or TRBV6-3 to TRBJ1-2; maybe TRBD1 (5 bases). CDR1 is MNHEY, CDR2 SVGEGT, per germline. CDR3 size: 13 residues. The ends were cut back, 5 bases at V and 1 base at J, with 8 bases in the middle. This CDR3 reads CASSRQINYGYTF. DNA of the CDR3: TGTGCCAGCAGTCGACAGATTAACTATGGCTACACCTTC.

This chain uses TRBV7-2 with TRBJ1-5, with 7 bases that match TRBD1. CDR3 length: 17 amino acids. The germline V gene encodes CDR1 SGHTA and CDR2 FQGNSA. After removal of 5 bases from V and 2 bases from J, the junction contained 12 bases not matched to a gene. In nucleotides, the CDR3 is TGTGCCAGCAGCGTAAACGCCGGGACAGTCGGCAATCAGCCCCAGCATTTT. Its translation: CASSVNAGTVGNQPQHF.

This clone was counted between two and nine times. The rearrangement joins TRBV3-1 (or the pseudogene TRBV3-2) to TRBJ1-1, with D perhaps matching TRBD1 (5 bases). Germline V CDR1 and CDR2: LGHDT, YNNKEL (reference sequence). CDR3 length: 13 residues. Trimming pared 2 bases from V and 5 bases from J, leaving 9 bases between. Here the CDR3 reads CASSQRGDTEAFF. CDR3 in DNA: TGTGCCAGCAGCCAAAGGGGAGATACTGAAGCTTTCTTT.

This sequence joins TRBV30 and TRBJ1-1; D is unclear. The V gene lost 2 bases and the J gene lost 0 bases, with 7 bases spanning the gap. Germline loops: CDR1 GTSNPN, CDR2 SVGIG (reference sequence). CDR3 length equals 13 residues. CDR3 coding DNA: TGTGCCTGGAGTTTTCGGGTGAACACTGAAGCTTTCTTT. Translating gives CAWSFRVNTEAFF. The full variable domain, rest sourced from reference TRBV30 and TRBJ1-1, is SQTIHQWPATLVQPVGSPLSLECTVEGTSNPNLYWYRQAAGRGLQLLFYSVGIGQISSEVPQNLSASRPQDRQFILSSKKLLLSDSGFYLCAWSFRVNTEAFFGQGTRLTVV.

The chain uses TRBV15 and TRBJ2-5, with 8 bases identical to TRBD1. The CDR3 is made up of 14 amino acids. V lost 5 bases, J lost 2 bases, and 4 bases stayed unmatched. CDR1 is LNHNV and CDR2 is YYDKDF in the germline V gene (reference sequence). CDR3: CATSPWDRQETQYF. The CDR3 DNA reads TGTGCCACCAGCCCTTGGGACAGGCAAGAGACCCAGTACTTC.

The genes are TRBV30 and TRBJ2-1, with D perhaps matching TRBD2 (5 bases). Germline V gene data show CDR1 as GTSNPN and CDR2 as SVGIG (reference sequence). CDR3 length equals 16 residues. Trimming removed 2 bases at V and 4 bases at J, with 18 bases between. CDR3 loop: CAWSFDDLGGYNEQFF. The CDR3, as DNA: TGTGCCTGGAGTTTCGATGACTTAGGCGGGTACAATGAGCAGTTCTTC.

The chain couples TRBV6-2 or TRBV6-3 to TRBJ2-7, with 10 bases that match TRBD2. The germline CDR1 and CDR2 sequences are MNHEY and SVGEGT. Trimming at V came to 4 bases and at J to 3 bases, leaving 15 bases not matched to a gene. This CDR3 contains 18 residues. The CDR3 nucleotides are TGTGCCAGCAGTTTGGGGGTAGCTAGCGGGGGAAAAAACTACGAGCAGTACTTC. This gives the protein CASSLGVASGGKNYEQYF.

This clone is a singleton in its sample. V is TRBV6-5 and J is TRBJ2-1; D might be TRBD2 (6 bases). The CDR3 totals 14 residues. Germline V gives CDR1 MNHEY, CDR2 SVGAGI. Trimming removed 1 base from V and 6 bases from J, with 10 bases in between. Here the CDR3 reads CASSYWGVGNEQFF. The CDR3 DNA follows: TGTGCCAGCAGTTACTGGGGGGTGGGCAATGAGCAGTTCTTC.

CDR3 nucleotides: TGTGCCACCAGCAGAGGGAGGGCCGGCACAGATACGCAGTATTTT. Translating it yields CATSRGRAGTDTQYF. The chain is built from TRBV15 and TRBJ2-3; a weak D match, TRBD2 (6 bases). Germline assignment: CDR1 LNHNV and CDR2 YYDKDF (reference sequence). V shed 1 base and J shed 1 base, with 9 bases lying between them. This CDR3 is 15 amino acids long.

The chain links TRBV30 to TRBJ2-3; 11 bases match TRBD2. V trimming: 3 bases; J trimming: 5 bases; junction bases outside the gene matches: 7. The germline V gene encodes CDR1 GTSNPN and CDR2 SVGIG (reference sequence). This CDR3 spans 15 amino acids. This CDR3 is CAWSILAGAGDTQYF. CDR3 sequence (DNA): TGTGCCTGGAGCATACTAGCGGGAGCTGGAGATACGCAGTATTTT.

The rearrangement links TRBV6-5 to TRBJ1-1; TRBD1 is a possible D gene (5 bases). Trimming took off 5 bases at V and 9 bases at J, with 16 bases between the two ends. The CDR3 has 13 amino acids. The germline V gene has CDR1 MNHEY and CDR2 SVGAGI. In nucleotides, the CDR3 is TGTGCCAGCAGTCCCAGCCGAGGGGAGAAAGCTTTCTTT. It is translated as CASSPSRGEKAFF.

The chain couples TRBV19 to TRBJ1-2; D unclear. The CDR3 totals 14 residues. Deletions cut 1 base from V and 0 bases from J, with 6 bases between. The germline V gene encodes CDR1 LNHDA and CDR2 SQIVND (reference sequence). The DNA for the CDR3 is TGTGCCAGTAGTATAGCACAGCCTAACTATGGCTACACCTTC. It is translated as CASSIAQPNYGYTF.

The gene calls are TRBV28 and TRBJ1-1; D call uncertain. Germline V gene sequence: CDR1 MDHEN, CDR2 SYDVKM. This CDR3 is 14 amino acids long. V was trimmed by 2 bases and J by 5 bases, leaving 12 bases between them. CDR3 nucleotide sequence: TGTGCCAGCAGTTTAGACAACTCGAGGACTGAAGCTTTCTTT. Translating gives CASSLDNSRTEAFF. The whole variable domain, remainder taken from reference TRBV28 and TRBJ1-1, is DVKVTQSSRYLVKRTGEKVFLECVQDMDHENMFWYRQDPGLGLRLIYFSYDVKMKEKGDIPEGYSVSREKKERFSLILESASTNQTSMYLCASSLDNSRTEAFFGQGTRLTVV.

This chain uses TRBV9 with TRBJ1-5, with 10 bases aligning to TRBD1. V lost 3 bases, J lost 0 bases, and 3 bases stayed unmatched. Germline lookup yields CDR1 SGDLS and CDR2 YYNGEE. CDR3 length: 16 residues. CDR3 bases: TGTGCCAGCAGCGAAGGACAGGGGGTTAGCAATCAGCCCCAGCATTTT. Protein sequence: CASSEGQGVSNQPQHF.

The V and J genes are TRBV4-3 and TRBJ1-2; D gene ambiguous. CDR3 length: 13 amino acids. Germline V gives CDR1 LGHNA, CDR2 YSLEER. Trimming took off 0 bases at V and 1 base at J, with 3 bases between the two ends. The CDR3 DNA reads as TGCGCCAGCAGCCAAGAGCGTAACTATGGCTACACCTTC. As protein: CASSQERNYGYTF.